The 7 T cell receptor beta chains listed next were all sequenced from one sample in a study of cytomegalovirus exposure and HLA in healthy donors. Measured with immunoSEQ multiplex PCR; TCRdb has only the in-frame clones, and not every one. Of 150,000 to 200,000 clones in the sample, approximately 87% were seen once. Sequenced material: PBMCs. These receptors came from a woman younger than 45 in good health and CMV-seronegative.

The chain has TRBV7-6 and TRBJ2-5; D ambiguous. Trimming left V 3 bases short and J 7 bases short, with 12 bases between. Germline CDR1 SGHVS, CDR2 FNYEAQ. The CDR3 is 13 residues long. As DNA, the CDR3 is TGTGCCAGCAGCTTGGACCCGGGTGGGACCCAGTACTTC. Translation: CASSLDPGGTQYF.

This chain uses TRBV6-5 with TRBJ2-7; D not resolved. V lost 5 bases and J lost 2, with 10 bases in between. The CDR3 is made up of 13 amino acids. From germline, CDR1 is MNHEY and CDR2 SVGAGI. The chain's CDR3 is CASSRHSAYEQYF. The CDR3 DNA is TGTGCCAGCAGTCGGCACTCGGCCTACGAGCAGTACTTC.

CDR3 DNA: TGTGCCAGCAGAACCGGGGGCGCCTACGAGCAGTACTTC. Amino acids: CASRTGGAYEQYF. The rearrangement uses TRBV6-5 and TRBJ2-7; D tentatively fits TRBD1 or TRBD2 (6 bases each). The CDR3 spans 13 residues. The germline V gene encodes CDR1 MNHEY and CDR2 SVGAGI. Trimming removed 6 bases from V and 2 bases from J, with 11 bases in between.

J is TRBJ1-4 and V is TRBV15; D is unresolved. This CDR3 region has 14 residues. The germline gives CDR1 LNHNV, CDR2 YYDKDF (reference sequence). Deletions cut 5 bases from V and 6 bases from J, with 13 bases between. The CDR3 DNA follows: TGTGCCACCAGCTGGAGGTACGGTGATGAAAAACTGTTTTTT. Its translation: CATSWRYGDEKLFF.

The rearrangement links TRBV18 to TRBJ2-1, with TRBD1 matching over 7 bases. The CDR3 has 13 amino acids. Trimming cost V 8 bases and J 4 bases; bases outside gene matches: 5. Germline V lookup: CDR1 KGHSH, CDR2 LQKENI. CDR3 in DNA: TGTGCCAGCCGGTCGGGACAGTACAATGAGCAGTTCTTC. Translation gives CASRSGQYNEQFF.

CDR3 sequence: CASSQDLGLAGGDTQYF. DNA of the CDR3: TGTGCCAGCAGCCAAGATTTGGGACTAGCGGGGGGGGATACGCAGTATTTT. The chain links TRBV4-2 to TRBJ2-3; 16 nucleotides line up with TRBD2. This CDR3 has 17 amino acids. Germline V gene lookup returns CDR1 LGHNA and CDR2 YNFKEQ. J lost 6 bases, V lost 0 bases, and 3 bases had no gene match.

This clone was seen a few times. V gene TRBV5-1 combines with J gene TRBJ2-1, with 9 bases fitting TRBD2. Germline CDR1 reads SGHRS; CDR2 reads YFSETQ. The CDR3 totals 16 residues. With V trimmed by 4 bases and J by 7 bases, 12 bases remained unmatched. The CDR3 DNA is TGCGCCAGCAGCCCAGTTCCTAGCGGGAAAGTGAATGAGCAGTTCTTC. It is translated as CASSPVPSGKVNEQFF.